The TCR beta chain described here comes from a study of OX40 agonist ivuxolimab in advanced cancers. Whole-study findings and limits: At doses 0.1 to 3.0 mg/kg, CD4+ and CD8+ clones expanded. With doses of 0.1-3.0 mg/kg, partial responders showed among the lowest clonal expansion. No determination was made of the antigen specificity of the expanded peripheral T cells.

Per the germline V gene, CDR1 is SGHTA and CDR2 is FQGNSA. V lost 2 bases and J lost 4, with 12 bases in between. The CDR3 spans 14 residues. Here immunoSEQ multiplex PCR was the method, and the copy in TCRdb shows in-frame clones only, minus some. The table shows some 86,000 clones, with roughly 89% occurring only once. With regard to this clone: Its antigen is unknown.

Sequencing was performed on CD4+ or CD8+ T cells sorted from blood, taken in a trial of the OX40 agonist ivuxolimab. The origin of this receptor is an adult with an advanced solid tumor such as melanoma, head and neck, liver or kidney cancer. The chain employs TRBV7-2 and TRBJ2-7; D is possibly TRBD1 (8 bases). The CDR3 region has the DNA TGTGCCAGCAGCTTAAACAGGGGGGGGTACGAGCAGTACTTC. This encodes CASSLNRGGYEQYF.